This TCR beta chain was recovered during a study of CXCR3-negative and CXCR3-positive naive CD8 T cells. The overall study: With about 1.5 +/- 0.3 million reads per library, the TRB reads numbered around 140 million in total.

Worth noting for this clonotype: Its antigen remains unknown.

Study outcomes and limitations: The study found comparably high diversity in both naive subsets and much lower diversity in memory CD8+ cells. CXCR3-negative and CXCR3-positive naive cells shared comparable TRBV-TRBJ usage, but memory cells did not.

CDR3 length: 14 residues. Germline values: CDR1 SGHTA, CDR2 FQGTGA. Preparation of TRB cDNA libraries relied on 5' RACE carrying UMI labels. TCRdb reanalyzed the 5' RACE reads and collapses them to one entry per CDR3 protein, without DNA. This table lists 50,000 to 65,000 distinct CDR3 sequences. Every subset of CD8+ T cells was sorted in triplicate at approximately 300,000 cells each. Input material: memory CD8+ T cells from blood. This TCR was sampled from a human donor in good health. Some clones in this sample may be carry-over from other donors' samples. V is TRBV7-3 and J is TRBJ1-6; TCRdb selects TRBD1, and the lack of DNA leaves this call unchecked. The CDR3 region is CASSLRGSPDPLHF.